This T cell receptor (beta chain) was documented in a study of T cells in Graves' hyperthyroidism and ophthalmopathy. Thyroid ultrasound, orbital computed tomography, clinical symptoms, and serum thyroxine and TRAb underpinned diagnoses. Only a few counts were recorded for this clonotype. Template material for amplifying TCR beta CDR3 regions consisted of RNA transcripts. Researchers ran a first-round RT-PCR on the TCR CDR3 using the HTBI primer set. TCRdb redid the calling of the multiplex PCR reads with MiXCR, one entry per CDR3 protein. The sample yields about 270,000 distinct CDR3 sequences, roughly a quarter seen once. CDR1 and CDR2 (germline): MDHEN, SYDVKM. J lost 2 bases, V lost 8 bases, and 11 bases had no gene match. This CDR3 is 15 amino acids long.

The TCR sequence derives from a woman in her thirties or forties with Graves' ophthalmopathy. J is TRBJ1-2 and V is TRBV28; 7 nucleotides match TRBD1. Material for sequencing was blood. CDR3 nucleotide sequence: TGTGCCAGCTGGACAGGATCGCCCTCCAACTATGGCTACACCTTC. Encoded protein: CASWTGSPSNYGYTF.